A single sample gave rise to the 16 T cell receptor beta chains below, sequenced in a study of cytomegalovirus exposure and HLA in healthy donors. Amplification used 60 Vbeta primers and 13 Jbeta primers. Clones were read by immunoSEQ multiplex PCR, and TCRdb kept only the in-frame ones, dropping some. The sample carries roughly 100,000 clones, approximately 83% recorded once. Sequencing input: PBMCs. The receptors were sampled from a female donor in good health and CMV-seropositive.

This clone has a handful of counts. The V call is TRBV25-1, the J call TRBJ2-5; perhaps TRBD1 as D (6 bases). Germline CDR1 reads MGHDK; CDR2 reads SYGVNS. The CDR3 is 15 residues long. V lost 7 bases to trimming and J lost 2 bases, with 17 bases between them. The CDR3 reads CASTPVGTIQETQYF. The CDR3 bases are TGTGCCAGCACCCCAGTGGGGACAATACAAGAGACCCAGTACTTC.

The chain is built from TRBV11-2 and TRBJ2-7, with D possibly matching TRBD1 (6 bases). The V end lost 6 bases, the J end lost 6 bases, and 21 bases lay between the germline ends. CDR3 size: 15 residues. The V gene's germline CDR1 is SGHAT and CDR2 FQNNGV. The CDR3 spells CASSSPMVQGCEQYF. CDR3 nucleotides: TGTGCCAGCAGTTCCCCGATGGTACAGGGCTGCGAGCAGTACTTC. The complete variable domain, with remaining parts taken from reference TRBV11-2 and TRBJ2-7, reads EAGVAQSPRYKIIEKRQSVAFWCNPISGHATLYWYQQILGQGPKLLIQFQNNGVVDDSQLPKDRFSAERLKGVDSTLKIQPAKLEDSAVYLCASSSPMVQGCEQYFGPGTRLTVT.

The CDR3 region is CASSLPGGGATEAFF. The CDR3 nucleotides read TGTGCCAGCAGTCTACCCGGCGGGGGTGCCACTGAAGCTTTCTTT. The chain carries TRBV28 and TRBJ1-1; TRBD1 might be the D (5 bases). This CDR3 contains 15 residues. Trimming stripped 5 bases from V and 4 bases from J, with 17 bases between. Germline V gene sequence: CDR1 MDHEN, CDR2 SYDVKM.

The chain recombines TRBV7-6 with TRBJ2-7; TRBD1 matches 7 bases. CDR3 length equals 14 residues. From germline, CDR1 is SGHVS and CDR2 FNYEAQ. Losses at the gene ends were 5 bases for V and 0 bases for J; bases not matched to a gene: 4. The CDR3 DNA reads TGTGCCAGCAGCGCGAGACAGGGCTCCTACGAGCAGTACTTC. Its translation: CASSARQGSYEQYF.

The rearrangement joins TRBV19 to TRBJ1-2; 7 bases map to TRBD1. The CDR3 has 17 residues. Germline V CDR1 and CDR2: LNHDA, SQIVND (reference sequence). V shed 5 bases and J 4 bases; nucleotides not matched to a gene: 16. The CDR3 spells CASSPGTAPPDVYGYTF. The DNA of the CDR3 is TGTGCCAGTAGTCCAGGGACAGCACCACCGGATGTCTATGGCTACACCTTC.

V and J are TRBV6-6 and TRBJ2-1; D gene uncertain. The germline V and J ends were trimmed by 0 bases and 0 bases, with 6 bases remaining between them. Germline values: CDR1 MNHNY, CDR2 SVGAGI (reference sequence). CDR3 length equals 15 residues. The chain's CDR3 is CASSYSGYSYNEQFF. CDR3 bases: TGTGCCAGCAGTTACTCCGGGTACTCCTACAATGAGCAGTTCTTC.

The gene calls are TRBV14 and TRBJ1-6; 7 bases line up with TRBD1. CDR3 size: 14 residues. J was trimmed by 10 bases and V by 0 bases; bases with no gene match: 3. CDR1 SGHDN and CDR2 FVKESK come from the germline V gene. CDR3 amino acids: CASSQDRQGSPLHF. The CDR3 DNA is TGTGCCAGCAGCCAAGATAGACAGGGATCACCCCTCCACTTT.

The chain combines TRBV7-2 with TRBJ2-5, with 9 bases lining up with TRBD2. The CDR3 spans 15 residues. From germline, CDR1 is SGHTA and CDR2 FQGNSA. J was trimmed by 4 bases and V by 5 bases; bases with no gene match: 8. CDR3 sequence (DNA): TGTGCCAGCAGCCCCGTTGCGGGGGGGGGAGAGACCCAGTACTTC. This gives the protein CASSPVAGGGETQYF.

The chain has TRBV5-1 and TRBJ1-5, with 10 bases identical to TRBD1. CDR1 is SGHRS and CDR2 is YFSETQ in the germline V gene. J gave up 6 bases and V 4 bases, and 7 bases lay outside the gene matches. This CDR3 has 15 residues. CDR3 amino acids: CASSVDGTGVQPQHF. CDR3 sequence (DNA): TGCGCCAGCAGCGTTGATGGGACAGGGGTTCAGCCCCAGCATTTT.

In this sample, this clone turned up a few times. The chain links TRBV28 to TRBJ2-7; 8 nucleotides line up with TRBD2. The CDR3 is 12 residues long. Germline CDR1 reads MDHEN; CDR2 reads SYDVKM. Trimming at V came to 6 bases and at J to 10 bases, leaving 8 bases not matched to a gene. CDR3: CASRVAGGPQYF. The CDR3 region has the DNA TGTGCCAGCAGAGTCGCGGGAGGCCCTCAGTACTTC.

The rearrangement uses TRBV28 and TRBJ1-2, with D possibly matching TRBD1 (6 bases). The ends were cut back, 5 bases at V and 8 bases at J, with 24 bases in the middle. The CDR3 is 16 residues long. Germline-derived CDR1 and CDR2 are MDHEN and SYDVKM. CDR3 DNA: TGTGCCAGCAGTAAAATACAATGGAGGGGGGGTCTCGGCTACACCTTC. Residues: CASSKIQWRGGLGYTF.

This clone was detected only a few times. The chain couples TRBV27 to TRBJ2-1; 9 bases match TRBD2. Germline V gene sequence: CDR1 MNHEY, CDR2 SMNVEV (reference sequence). J lost 4 bases, V lost 5 bases, and 3 bases had no gene match. The CDR3 consists of 14 residues. CDR3 loop: CASSLAGLYNEQFF. The CDR3, as DNA: TGTGCCAGCAGTCTAGCGGGATTGTACAATGAGCAGTTCTTC.

This clone appeared a single time. This sequence joins TRBV5-1 and TRBJ2-2; 10 nucleotides agree with TRBD1. CDR3 length: 16 amino acids. Trimming cost V 4 bases and J 0 bases; bases outside gene matches: 3. Germline values: CDR1 SGHRS, CDR2 YFSETQ. Here the CDR3 reads CASSPGTGANTGELFF. CDR3 DNA: TGCGCCAGCAGCCCGGGGACAGGGGCGAACACCGGGGAGCTGTTTTTT.

V is TRBV6-6 and J is TRBJ2-7, with 10 bases aligning to TRBD1. V was pared by 5 bases and J by 6 bases, with 7 bases of the junction left unmatched. Per the germline V gene, CDR1 is MNHNY and CDR2 is SVGAGI (reference sequence). The CDR3 is 14 amino acids. As DNA, the CDR3 is TGTGCCAGCAGTCCCGGGACAGGGGATGGCGAGCAGTACTTC. The encoded protein is CASSPGTGDGEQYF.

DNA for the CDR3: TGTGCCAGCAGTTACTCGACGCCTAGCGGGGAAGAGACCCAGTACTTC. It translates to CASSYSTPSGEETQYF. The V gene is TRBV6-5, the J gene TRBJ2-5, with TRBD2 identical over 9 bases. The CDR3 is 16 residues long. Germline CDR1 reads MNHEY; CDR2 reads SVGAGI. V was clipped by 0 bases and J by 3 bases; unmatched bases: 5.

The chain combines TRBV9 with TRBJ2-7, with D possibly matching TRBD1 (6 bases). V dropped 3 bases and J dropped 2 bases, with 9 bases sitting between them. Germline CDR1 and CDR2: SGDLS and YYNGEE. This CDR3 has 13 amino acids. The CDR3 sequence: CASSAGQTYEQYF. For the CDR3, the DNA is TGTGCCAGCAGCGCCGGACAGACCTACGAGCAGTACTTC.